These 13 T cell receptor beta chains were sequenced from one sample in a study of blood T cell repertoires in COVID-19. The protocol was immunoSEQ multiplex PCR, while the TCRdb copy is restricted to in-frame clones and leaves out a portion. The sample lists some 13,000 clones, approximately 84% seen once, with 25% to 35% in the top ten. Sequencing input: peripheral blood. Every receptor here comes from a human donor in a cohort sampled during active COVID-19.

The chain carries TRBV27 and TRBJ2-5; 7 nucleotides line up with TRBD1. Germline V gene data show CDR1 as MNHEY and CDR2 as SMNVEV (reference sequence). The CDR3 sequence is 15 residues long. Germline trimming cut 3 bases from V and 5 bases from J; bases unmatched to any gene: 9. The CDR3 DNA is TGTGCCAGCAGTTTGTCCGACCCCAGGGGGGAGACCCAGTACTTC. Its translation is CASSLSDPRGETQYF.

The chain recombines TRBV24-1 with TRBJ2-1; TRBD2 matches at 10 bases. V shed 9 bases and J 8 bases; nucleotides not matched to a gene: 6. CDR1 is KGHDR, CDR2 SFDVKD, per germline. There are 13 residues in the CDR3. For the CDR3, the DNA is TGTGCCACCGGGGGACTAGCGTCAGATGAGCAGTTCTTC. Its protein product is CATGGLASDEQFF.

The V and J genes are TRBV4-2 and TRBJ1-1, with a weak D call TRBD1 (6 bases). CDR1 is LGHNA, CDR2 YNFKEQ, per germline. Trimming removed 7 bases from V and 0 bases from J, with 24 bases in between. The CDR3 consists of 18 residues. CDR3 DNA sequence: TGTGCCAGCACCTCAAGACCCCCGGACAGAGAGTTGAACACTGAAGCTTTCTTT. The encoded protein is CASTSRPPDRELNTEAFF.

The rearrangement uses TRBV21-1 and TRBJ2-7; the tabulated D call, TRBD1, remains unverified against the DNA. TRBV21-1 is noted as a pseudogene. The CDR3 spans 15 residues. CDR3 sequence (DNA): TGTGCCAGCAGCAAAGGGGCAAGGATCTGCGACGAGCAGTACTTC. Encoded protein: CASSKGARICDEQYF.

The V and J genes are TRBV24-1 and TRBJ1-2; TRBD1 matches at 7 bases. Germline loops: CDR1 KGHDR, CDR2 SFDVKD. The J segment lost 2 bases and the V segment lost 4 bases, leaving 3 bases of the junction unmatched. This CDR3 is built from 14 residues. The CDR3: CATSDPGQNYGYTF. CDR3 nucleotide sequence: TGTGCCACCAGTGACCCGGGACAGAACTATGGCTACACCTTC.

The CDR3 DNA sequence: TGCAGCGTTGACGGCGGGCATGTCACCGGGGAGCTGTTTTTT. As protein: CSVDGGHVTGELFF. The gene calls are TRBV29-1 and TRBJ2-2; tentative D call: TRBD2 (5 bases). Germline V gene lookup returns CDR1 SQVTM and CDR2 ANQGSEA. Trimming pared 3 bases from V and 4 bases from J, leaving 12 bases between. The CDR3 contains 14 residues.

The genes are TRBV28 and TRBJ2-3, with TRBD2 matching 12 bases. The CDR3 totals 16 residues. After removal of 6 bases from V and 1 base from J, the junction contained 5 bases not matched to a gene. CDR1 MDHEN and CDR2 SYDVKM come from the germline V gene. As DNA, the CDR3 is TGTGCCAGCAGGGATAGACTAGCGGGGGGCACAGATACGCAGTATTTT. Its translation is CASRDRLAGGTDTQYF.

This clone was found once. V usage is TRBV5-8 and J usage is TRBJ2-6; tentative D call: TRBD1 (6 bases). The CDR3 spans 15 residues. Looked up from germline, CDR1 is SGHTS and CDR2 is YDEGEE. V lost 2 bases to trimming and J lost 0 bases, with 6 bases between them. The CDR3 DNA follows: TGTGCCAGCAGCTTCAGGGGCTCTGGGGCCAACGTCCTGACTTTC. This codes for CASSFRGSGANVLTF.

The chain recombines TRBV6-4 with TRBJ2-2, with 12 bases identical to TRBD2. In germline, CDR1 is MRHNA, CDR2 SNTAGT. There are 18 residues in the CDR3. V lost 6 bases to trimming and J lost 4 bases; unmatched junction nucleotides: 12. The DNA of the CDR3 is TGTGCCAGCAGCCGGAGTCTAGCGGGAGGGCCCGGCACCGGGGAGCTGTTTTTT. It encodes CASSRSLAGGPGTGELFF.

The rearrangement uses TRBV27 and TRBJ2-1; 7 bases are a match to TRBD1. The J segment lost 1 base and the V segment lost 5 bases, leaving 5 bases of the junction unmatched. The germline CDR1 and CDR2 sequences are MNHEY and SMNVEV (reference sequence). This CDR3 region has 15 residues. CDR3 amino acids: CASSLDRASYNEQFF. CDR3 nucleotides: TGTGCCAGCAGTCTAGACAGGGCTTCCTACAATGAGCAGTTCTTC.

This sequence joins TRBV7-9 and TRBJ1-1; perhaps TRBD1 as D (5 bases). Trimming stripped 4 bases from V and 3 bases from J, with 12 bases between. The germline V gene encodes CDR1 SEHNR and CDR2 FQNEAQ (reference sequence). The CDR3 spans 14 residues. The DNA of the CDR3 is TGTGCCAGCAGCTCGCGAGCCAGGGACACTGAAGCTTTCTTT. It translates to CASSSRARDTEAFF.

This clone was found a few times. The V and J genes are TRBV6-5 and TRBJ1-2; D is unclear. Germline CDR1 reads MNHEY; CDR2 reads SVGAGI. The CDR3 spans 14 residues. Trimming removed 0 bases from V and 0 bases from J, with 5 bases in between. The CDR3 coding sequence is TGTGCCAGCAGTTACTCTGGCTCTAACTATGGCTACACCTTC. Residues: CASSYSGSNYGYTF.

This chain connects TRBV10-3 to TRBJ2-3; unclear D gene. This CDR3 region has 16 residues. With 1 base removed from V and 1 base from J, the gap between germline ends came to 12 bases. From germline, CDR1 is ENHRY and CDR2 SYGVKD. The CDR3 DNA sequence: TGTGCCATCAGTGAGTTTCTTGGGCAGGGCACAGATACGCAGTATTTT. It codes for CAISEFLGQGTDTQYF.